This T cell receptor beta chain emerged from a study of T cell responses to AZD1222 COVID-19 vaccine. Concerning this clone: Its antigen is as yet unknown.

Generated by immunoSEQ multiplex PCR, the TCRdb table keeps only in-frame clones and is missing some. The table lists some 150,000 clones. Study-level points and caveats: Reports say nearly half of spike-specific TCRs go after unmutated variant regions. White British people made up most donors, females outnumbered males, and clonal diversity was possibly underestimated. All repertoire sampling was performed exclusively after the peak T cell response. Spike-specific TCR breadth rose after two AZD1222 doses, and depth rose as well.

The junction had 15 bases not matched to a gene; V was cut back by 3 bases and J by 8 bases. Germline V gene data show CDR1 as MNHEY and CDR2 as SVGEGT. The CDR3 is 16 amino acids. The receptor's source is an adult in good health. The source material was peripheral blood. This chain uses TRBV6-2 or TRBV6-3 with TRBJ1-1; 7 nucleotides match TRBD1. This CDR3 is CASSYFGPIRGGEAFF. CDR3 bases: TGTGCCAGCAGTTATTTCGGCCCCATCAGGGGGGGCGAAGCTTTCTTT.